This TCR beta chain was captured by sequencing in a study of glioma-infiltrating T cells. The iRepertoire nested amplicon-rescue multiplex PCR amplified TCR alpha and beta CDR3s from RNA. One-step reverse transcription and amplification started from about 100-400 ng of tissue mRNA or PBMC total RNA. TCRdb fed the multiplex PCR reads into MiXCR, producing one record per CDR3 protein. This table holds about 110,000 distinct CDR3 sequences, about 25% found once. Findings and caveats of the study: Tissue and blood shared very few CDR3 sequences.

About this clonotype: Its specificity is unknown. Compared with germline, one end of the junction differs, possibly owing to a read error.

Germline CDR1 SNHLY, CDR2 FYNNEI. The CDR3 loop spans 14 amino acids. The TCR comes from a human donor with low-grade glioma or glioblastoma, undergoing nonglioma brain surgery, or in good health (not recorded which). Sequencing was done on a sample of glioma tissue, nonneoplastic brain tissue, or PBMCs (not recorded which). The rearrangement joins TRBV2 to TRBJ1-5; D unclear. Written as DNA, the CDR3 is TGTGCCAGCAGTCAAAAAGGCGGCAATCAGCCTCAGCATTTT. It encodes CASSQKGGNQPQHF.